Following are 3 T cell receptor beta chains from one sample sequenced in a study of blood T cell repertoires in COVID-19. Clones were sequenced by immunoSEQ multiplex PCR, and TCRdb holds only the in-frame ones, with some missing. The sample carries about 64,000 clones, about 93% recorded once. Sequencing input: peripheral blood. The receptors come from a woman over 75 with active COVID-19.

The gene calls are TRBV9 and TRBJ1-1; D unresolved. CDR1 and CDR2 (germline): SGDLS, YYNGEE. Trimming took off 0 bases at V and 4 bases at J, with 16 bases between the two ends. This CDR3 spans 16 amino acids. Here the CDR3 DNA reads TGTGCCAGCAGCGTAGAGGCAGGACCGGGGAGCACTGAAGCTTTCTTT. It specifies CASSVEAGPGSTEAFF.

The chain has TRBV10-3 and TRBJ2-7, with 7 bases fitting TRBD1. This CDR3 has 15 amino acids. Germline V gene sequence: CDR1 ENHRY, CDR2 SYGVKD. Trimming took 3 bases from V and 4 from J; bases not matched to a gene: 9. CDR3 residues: CAISEQGTRLYEQYF. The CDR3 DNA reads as TGTGCCATCAGTGAACAGGGGACCCGACTTTACGAGCAGTACTTC.

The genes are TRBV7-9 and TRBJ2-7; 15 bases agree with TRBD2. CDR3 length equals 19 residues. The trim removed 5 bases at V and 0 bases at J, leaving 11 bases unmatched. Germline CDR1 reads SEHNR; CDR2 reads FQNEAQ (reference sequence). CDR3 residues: CASSIGTSGRTRSSYEQYF. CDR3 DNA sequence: TGTGCCAGCAGCATCGGGACTAGCGGGAGGACCAGGAGCTCCTACGAGCAGTACTTC.